This T cell receptor beta chain derives from a study of tumor-infiltrating lymphocytes in localized non-small cell lung cancer. Study-level information: Resected tumor was paired with non-adjacent uninvolved lung from the same patient. The study, taken as a whole, reports: Tumor T-cell fraction was not associated with recurrence-free survival. Available tissue quantity limited TCR sequencing to a patient subset.

The CDR3 contains 13 residues. Germline loops: CDR1 WNHNN, CDR2 SYGVQD (reference sequence). V was shortened by 0 bases and J by 9 bases, with 11 bases between the two germline ends. Sequencing used immunoSEQ multiplex PCR; TCRdb keeps in-frame clones, though not all of them. The table has tens of thousands of clones, about two thirds seen once. With respect to this clone: Its specificity is unknown.

The TCR was taken from a human donor with non-small cell lung cancer. The V gene is TRBV10-1, the J gene TRBJ2-5; D unclear. Sequenced material: lung tumor tissue. The chain's CDR3 is CASSESGRMAQYF. Written as DNA, the CDR3 is TGCGCCAGCAGTGAGTCAGGCCGGATGGCCCAGTACTTC.